This paragraph covers one T cell receptor beta chain sequence. What it binds is unknown. The sample comes from a study of OX40 agonist ivuxolimab in advanced cancers. Study-wide context: Patients' therapy was ivuxolimab, an antibody that acts as an agonist of OX40 (CD134). Overall study results and limits: There were, on average, more expanded clones in CD8+ T cells than in CD4+.

Profiled with immunoSEQ multiplex PCR; TCRdb holds only in-frame clones, not every one. Counted here are around 72,000 clones, 75% to 90% occurring once; the ten biggest clones make up roughly 8.2%. V lost 4 bases, J lost 0 bases, and 27 bases lay in between. The V gene's germline CDR1 is MNHNS and CDR2 SASEGT. CDR3 length: 20 amino acids. This sample comprised CD4+ or CD8+ T cells sorted from blood, obtained in a trial of the OX40 agonist ivuxolimab. The V call is TRBV6-1, the J call TRBJ2-5; either TRBD1 or TRBD2 may supply D (7 bases each). The receptor was derived from an adult with an advanced solid tumor such as melanoma, head and neck, liver or kidney cancer. Here the CDR3 DNA reads TGTGCCAGCAGTGCACATCGGGCCAGGGGGAGGGAGCGGTACCAAGAGACCCAGTACTTC. This sequence encodes CASSAHRARGRERYQETQYF.